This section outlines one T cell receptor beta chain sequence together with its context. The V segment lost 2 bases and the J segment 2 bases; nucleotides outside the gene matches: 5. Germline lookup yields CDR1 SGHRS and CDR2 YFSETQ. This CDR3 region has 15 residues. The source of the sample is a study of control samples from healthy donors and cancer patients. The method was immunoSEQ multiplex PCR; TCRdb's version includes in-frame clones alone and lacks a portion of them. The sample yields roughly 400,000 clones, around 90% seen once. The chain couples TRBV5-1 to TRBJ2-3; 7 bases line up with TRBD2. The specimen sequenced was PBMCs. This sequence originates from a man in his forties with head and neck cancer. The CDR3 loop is CASSFSGALTDTQYF. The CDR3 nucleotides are TGCGCCAGCAGCTTCAGCGGGGCACTCACAGATACGCAGTATTTT.